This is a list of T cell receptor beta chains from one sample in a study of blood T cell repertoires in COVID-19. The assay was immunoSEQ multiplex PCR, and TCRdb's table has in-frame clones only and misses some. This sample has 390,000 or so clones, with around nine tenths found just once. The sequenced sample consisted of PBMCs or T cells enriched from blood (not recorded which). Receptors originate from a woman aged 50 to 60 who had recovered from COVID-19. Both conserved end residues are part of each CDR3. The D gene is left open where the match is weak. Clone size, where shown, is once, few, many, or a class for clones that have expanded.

DNA: TGTGCCAGCAGCCCGAAGGGCCCCGAGGGCCCCAAAAACATTCAGTACTTC; CDR3: CASSPKGPEGPKNIQYF; J: TRBJ2-4; D: NA; V: TRBV7-9; size: NA
DNA: TGTGCCAGCAGTTTCACAGGGGACGAGCAGTACTTC; CDR3: CASSFTGDEQYF; J: TRBJ2-7; D: TRBD1; V: TRBV6-2/TRBV6-3; size: NA
DNA: TGTGCCAGCAGCTCCGGGACAGGGGCAAATCAGCCCCAGCATTTT; CDR3: CASSSGTGANQPQHF; J: TRBJ1-5; D: TRBD1; V: TRBV7-9; size: few
DNA: TGTGCCAGTAGTATCACAGGGACAGGGGGTAAAAACATTCAGTACTTC; CDR3: CASSITGTGGKNIQYF; J: TRBJ2-4; D: TRBD1; V: TRBV19; size: few
DNA: TGTGCCAGCAGCCATGGGGGCAGGAGCTATGGCTACACCTTC; CDR3: CASSHGGRSYGYTF; J: TRBJ1-2; D: NA; V: TRBV11-2; size: NA
DNA: TGTGCCAGCAGCGCGGGACTAGTTGGCACCGGGGAGCTGTTTTTT; CDR3: CASSAGLVGTGELFF; J: TRBJ2-2; D: TRBD2; V: TRBV9; size: NA
DNA: TGTGCCACCAGTGATCCCGGGATCTATAATTCACCCCTCCACTTT; CDR3: CATSDPGIYNSPLHF; J: TRBJ1-6; D: NA; V: TRBV24-1; size: NA
DNA: TGTGCCAGCAGTAAGAGTATCTCCTACGAGCAGTACTTC; CDR3: CASSKSISYEQYF; J: TRBJ2-7; D: NA; V: TRBV6-5; size: few
DNA: TGTGCCAGTAGTCCTCCCCTCGGGAACACTGAAGCTTTCTTT; CDR3: CASSPPLGNTEAFF; J: TRBJ1-1; D: NA; V: TRBV19; size: NA
DNA: TGTGCCAGCAGCCTCCACACAGGGATAAACATTCAGTACTTC; CDR3: CASSLHTGINIQYF; J: TRBJ2-4; D: NA; V: TRBV14; size: NA
DNA: TGTGCCAGCACACCCGTCCCTCCAGGTAGTCCGGGCTACACCTTC; CDR3: CASTPVPPGSPGYTF; J: TRBJ1-2; D: NA; V: TRBV28; size: NA
DNA: TGCAGCGTACAGGGCCGGAACACCGGGGAGCTGTTTTTT; CDR3: CSVQGRNTGELFF; J: TRBJ2-2; D: NA; V: TRBV29-1; size: NA
DNA: TGTGCCAGCTCACCACCGGACAGGGGTGCCTACAATGAGCAGTTCTTC; CDR3: CASSPPDRGAYNEQFF; J: TRBJ2-1; D: TRBD1; V: TRBV18; size: NA
DNA: TGTGCCAGCAGCTCGCCGGGACAGGGGAACTATGGCTACACCTTC; CDR3: CASSSPGQGNYGYTF; J: TRBJ1-2; D: TRBD1; V: TRBV5-6; size: once
DNA: TGCGCCAGCAGCCAAGATTTTGGCCAGATACACACTGAAGCTTTCTTT; CDR3: CASSQDFGQIHTEAFF; J: TRBJ1-1; D: NA; V: TRBV4-1; size: NA
DNA: TGTGCCAGCAAAGGCGGCTCCTACAATGAGCAGTTCTTC; CDR3: CASKGGSYNEQFF; J: TRBJ2-1; D: NA; V: TRBV11-1; size: NA
DNA: TGTGCCAGCAGTTTAACCGGGAACGGCTACACCTTC; CDR3: CASSLTGNGYTF; J: TRBJ1-2; D: NA; V: TRBV27; size: NA
DNA: TGTGCCAGCAGCAACCCGGGACAAGGCTACGAGCAGTACTTC; CDR3: CASSNPGQGYEQYF; J: TRBJ2-7; D: NA; V: TRBV28; size: NA
DNA: TGTGCCAGCAGTTATTCCCCTGGACAGGGCTACGAGCAGTACTTC; CDR3: CASSYSPGQGYEQYF; J: TRBJ2-7; D: TRBD1; V: TRBV6-5; size: NA
DNA: TGTGCCAGCAGCTCGTTCGGGGGTGAGCAGTTCTTC; CDR3: CASSSFGGEQFF; J: TRBJ2-1; D: NA; V: TRBV3-1/TRBV3-2; size: NA
DNA: TGTGCCAGCAGCTTCCCGGTCCAGGGCGGCTACACCTTC; CDR3: CASSFPVQGGYTF; J: TRBJ1-2; D: NA; V: TRBV7-9; size: NA
DNA: TGCGCCAGCAGCCCGAGACAGATTAACTATGGCTACACCTTC; CDR3: CASSPRQINYGYTF; J: TRBJ1-2; D: NA; V: TRBV4-1; size: few
DNA: TGTGCCACCAGTGATCCAGGACAGTTCACCGGGGAGCTGTTTTTT; CDR3: CATSDPGQFTGELFF; J: TRBJ2-2; D: NA; V: TRBV24-1; size: NA
DNA: TGTGCCAGTACTATGGTACAGGGCGTCTCTGGAAACACCATATATTTT; CDR3: CASTMVQGVSGNTIYF; J: TRBJ1-3; D: NA; V: TRBV19; size: NA
DNA: TGCGCCAGCAGCTTGGAGACAGGAGGAGTGAGAGCTTTCTTT; CDR3: CASSLETGGVRAFF; J: TRBJ1-1; D: NA; V: TRBV5-1; size: NA
DNA: TGTGCCAGCAGCTCCGGGACAGCGGTCTCCTATAATTCACCCCTCCACTTT; CDR3: CASSSGTAVSYNSPLHF; J: TRBJ1-6; D: TRBD1; V: TRBV11-2; size: NA
DNA: TGTGCCAGCACAGGACGGGGGGACGAGCAGTACTTC; CDR3: CASTGRGDEQYF; J: TRBJ2-7; D: TRBD2; V: TRBV2; size: NA
DNA: TGCGCCAGCAGCCCGGGGCAGGGGCACTATGGCTACACCTTC; CDR3: CASSPGQGHYGYTF; J: TRBJ1-2; D: NA; V: TRBV5-1; size: NA
DNA: TGCAGTGCTAGTGAGTTCGGGGTATATGGCTACACCTTC; CDR3: CSASEFGVYGYTF; J: TRBJ1-2; D: NA; V: TRBV20-1; size: NA
DNA: TGTGCCAGTGGGCGATCGAACACTGAAGCTTTCTTT; CDR3: CASGRSNTEAFF; J: TRBJ1-1; D: NA; V: TRBV3-1/TRBV3-2; size: NA
DNA: TGTGCCAGTAGTATAAGGGGACAGGGGGCTCTCTATGGCTACACCTTC; CDR3: CASSIRGQGALYGYTF; J: TRBJ1-2; D: TRBD1; V: TRBV19; size: NA
DNA: TGTGCCAGCAGTTCCCGGGTAAATGAAAAACTGTTTTTT; CDR3: CASSSRVNEKLFF; J: TRBJ1-4; D: NA; V: TRBV27; size: NA
DNA: TGCGCCAGCAGCTGGACAGGGGGGTACACCGGGGAGCTGTTTTTT; CDR3: CASSWTGGYTGELFF; J: TRBJ2-2; D: TRBD1; V: TRBV5-1; size: once
DNA: TGTGCCAGCAGCGTCGGACAGGGCGTTAACTATGGCTACACCTTC; CDR3: CASSVGQGVNYGYTF; J: TRBJ1-2; D: TRBD1; V: TRBV13; size: NA
DNA: TGTGCCAGCAGTTACTCGAGCAGGGGGCTAGCAGATACGCAGTATTTT; CDR3: CASSYSSRGLADTQYF; J: TRBJ2-3; D: TRBD1; V: TRBV6-5; size: NA
DNA: TGTGCCAGTAGGGGACTAGCGGCAAGCACAGATACGCAGTATTTT; CDR3: CASRGLAASTDTQYF; J: TRBJ2-3; D: TRBD2; V: TRBV19; size: NA
DNA: TGCGCCAGCAGCTCATTAGAGAGCCTCGATACGCAGTATTTT; CDR3: CASSSLESLDTQYF; J: TRBJ2-3; D: NA; V: TRBV5-1; size: NA
DNA: TGTGCCAGCAGCTTACAATCGTCGCGGAACACCGGGGAGCTGTTTTTT; CDR3: CASSLQSSRNTGELFF; J: TRBJ2-2; D: NA; V: TRBV7-2; size: NA
DNA: TGCGCCAGCAGCCAAGATCCTCCGGGACAGCTTAATCAGCCCCAGCATTTT; CDR3: CASSQDPPGQLNQPQHF; J: TRBJ1-5; D: TRBD1; V: TRBV4-1; size: NA
DNA: TGTGCCAGCAGCCAAGGTGTTGCGGGGGCCTCCTACAATGAGCAGTTCTTC; CDR3: CASSQGVAGASYNEQFF; J: TRBJ2-1; D: NA; V: TRBV3-1/TRBV3-2; size: NA
DNA: TGTGCCACCAGACAGGGAAGTATTTCTGGAAACACCATATATTTT; CDR3: CATRQGSISGNTIYF; J: TRBJ1-3; D: TRBD1; V: TRBV19; size: NA
DNA: TGTGCCAGCTCACCGTTACAGGGGAGCTATGGCTACACCTTC; CDR3: CASSPLQGSYGYTF; J: TRBJ1-2; D: TRBD1; V: TRBV18; size: NA